These T cell receptor beta chains were read from a single sample in a study of response to subunit inactivated influenza vaccine. TCRdb passed the RT-PCR reads through MiXCR, listing each CDR3 protein once. The profile shows around 490,000 distinct CDR3 sequences, 7.5% to 8.5% of them singletons. The material sequenced was PBMCs from blood, taken less than 25 months after vaccination. Receptor source: a man between 50 and 75 years old who received an inactivated influenza vaccine. The CDR3 runs from the conserved cysteine through the conserved F or W. The D gene is left open where the match is weak. Where a row states a size, it is once, few, many or the class of an expanded clone; other rows omit it.

>-|few|TRBV10-3|TRBJ1-3
TGTGCCATCAGTGAGTACCAGGATGGAAACACCATATATTTT
CAISEYQDGNTIYF
>-|few|TRBV28|TRBJ2-2
TGTGCCAGCACCCCAGGGATCGGGGAGCTGTTTTTT
CASTPGIGELFF
>-|-|TRBV28|TRBJ2-5
TGTGCCAGCAGTCCAATAGGGGGGCGGGAGACCCAGTACTTC
CASSPIGGRETQYF
>-|many|TRBV20-1|TRBJ2-5
TGCAGTGCTCCGAGGACAAGGTCGAGACAAGAGACCCAGTACTTC
CSAPRTRSRQETQYF
>TRBD2|few|TRBV5-1|TRBJ2-2
TGCGCCAGCAGCCCACCGACTAGCGGGAGCTTAGGCACCGGGGAGCTGTTTTTT
CASSPPTSGSLGTGELFF
>TRBD2|-|TRBV11-2|TRBJ2-3
TGTGCCAGCAGCTTAGATGGTAGCGGGATGGGAGCAGATACGCAGTATTTT
CASSLDGSGMGADTQYF
>TRBD1|-|TRBV3-1|TRBJ2-7
TGTGCCAGCAGCCGTCTCTTCGTTGACAGGGAAAGAAACGAGCAGTACTTC
CASSRLFVDRERNEQYF
>-|few|TRBV20-1|TRBJ2-3
TGCAGTGCCCAGACAGTACGGGGCACAGATACGCAGTATTTT
CSAQTVRGTDTQYF
>TRBD2|once|TRBV12-3/TRBV12-4|TRBJ2-1
TGTGCCAGCAGTCCTTCCGGGACTAGCTTCAATGAGCAGTTCTTC
CASSPSGTSFNEQFF
>-|-|TRBV5-1|TRBJ1-3
TGCGCCACTCGCCCCGAAGTCTCTGGAAACACCATATATTTT
CATRPEVSGNTIYF
>-|many|TRBV6-2/TRBV6-3|TRBJ1-3
TGTGCCAGCAACGACGGGAGCTCTGGAAACACCATATATTTT
CASNDGSSGNTIYF
>-|many|TRBV25-1|TRBJ2-1
TGTGCCAGCAGTGAAGGAGGTGAGCAGTTCTTC
CASSEGGEQFF
>TRBD1|many|TRBV18|TRBJ2-3
TGTGCCAGCTCACTCCGGACAGGGGCGACCTCGGGGACGCAGTATTTT
CASSLRTGATSGTQYF
>-|many|TRBV12-3/TRBV12-4|TRBJ2-5
TGTGCCAGCAGTTTACGAACGCAAGAGACCCAGTACTTC
CASSLRTQETQYF
>TRBD1|-|TRBV6-5|TRBJ2-1
TGTGCCAGCAGTTACGGCCCGCCAGGGGGCGCCTACAATGAGCAGTTCTTC
CASSYGPPGGAYNEQFF
>TRBD2|-|TRBV6-1|TRBJ2-2
TGTGCCAGCAGTCATCGGGGACTAGCGGGAGCGGTGGCCGGGGAGCTGTTTTTT
CASSHRGLAGAVAGELFF
>TRBD1|-|TRBV10-2|TRBJ1-2
TGCGCCACCTGGGAGGGGGCGGTCTATGGCTACACCTTC
CATWEGAVYGYTF
>TRBD1|few|TRBV5-5|TRBJ1-2
TGTGCCAGCAGCACCGGGACAGTCAACTATGGCTACACCTTC
CASSTGTVNYGYTF
>-|few|TRBV9|TRBJ2-3
TGTGCCAGCAGCGTAGCGGGACAAGAAGATACGCAGTATTTT
CASSVAGQEDTQYF
>-|many|TRBV5-1|TRBJ2-3
TGCGCCAGCAGCTTAACCCCCACAGATACGCAGTATTTT
CASSLTPTDTQYF
>TRBD2|many|TRBV6-1|TRBJ2-5
TGTGCCAGCCGCTTAGCGGGGGTAGGAGAGACCCAGTACTTC
CASRLAGVGETQYF
>-|-|TRBV12-5|TRBJ2-2
TGTGCTAGTGGTTTGGTACCCTTAGGCATGGGGGAAGCGAACACCGGGGAGCTGTTTTTT
CASGLVPLGMGEANTGELFF
>-|many|TRBV28|TRBJ1-1
TGTGCCAGCAGTGGTTACCAGAACACTGAAGCTTTCTTT
CASSGYQNTEAFF
>-|few|TRBV6-1|TRBJ1-1
TGTGCCAGCAGTGAAGCGCGAGACACTGAAGCTTTCTTT
CASSEARDTEAFF
>TRBD1|-|TRBV12-3/TRBV12-4|TRBJ1-2
TGTGCCAGCAGTTTATTTGTGGGGACAGGGGGCCGAAGTACTAACTATGGCTACACCTTC
CASSLFVGTGGRSTNYGYTF
>-|few|TRBV27|TRBJ2-7
TGTGCCAGCAGTTTATTTCCGAGCTCCTACGAGCAGTACTTC
CASSLFPSSYEQYF
>TRBD2|few|TRBV3-1|TRBJ2-1
TGTGCCAGCAGCCAAGATTCTAGCGGGAGGTACAATGAGCAGTTCTTC
CASSQDSSGRYNEQFF
>TRBD2|-|TRBV7-2|TRBJ2-3
TGTGCCAGTACTAGCGGGAGGTCCACAGAGACGCAGTATTTT
CASTSGRSTETQYF
>TRBD2|few|TRBV4-3|TRBJ2-3
TGCGCCAGCAGAAGGCGACTAGCGGGGGGTGTAGGCACAGATACGCAGTATTTT
CASRRRLAGGVGTDTQYF
>TRBD1|-|TRBV11-2|TRBJ2-7
TGTGCCAGCAGCCCCGGGACAGGGCAATACGAGCAGTACTTC
CASSPGTGQYEQYF
>-|many|TRBV20-1|TRBJ1-1
TGCAGTGCTAGAGATCATAAGGCAGGGTCGACTGAAGCTTTCTTT
CSARDHKAGSTEAFF
>-|-|TRBV9|TRBJ1-6
TGTGCCAGCAGCGAGGACGCACAGGGCCGCTATAATTCACCCCTCCACTTT
CASSEDAQGRYNSPLHF
>-|many|TRBV7-9|TRBJ2-3
TGTGCCAGCAGCCGGAGTCTAAGCACAGATACGCAGTATTTT
CASSRSLSTDTQYF
>TRBD1|many|TRBV28|TRBJ1-5
TGTGCCAGCAACGCCGGACAGGCCAATCAGCCCCAGCATTTT
CASNAGQANQPQHF
>-|-|TRBV20-1|TRBJ2-7
TGCAGCCCGTCGGCAGACAGATGGGAACAGTACTTC
CSPSADRWEQYF
>TRBD1|many|TRBV5-1|TRBJ1-2
TGCGCCAGCAGCCCCGGGACAGGTTCTAACTATGGCTACACCTTC
CASSPGTGSNYGYTF
>TRBD1|many|TRBV20-1|TRBJ1-5
TGCAGTGCTAGAGTTGGGGACAGGCCCAATCAGCCCCAGCATTTT
CSARVGDRPNQPQHF
>-|many|TRBV7-3|TRBJ2-2
TGTGCCAGCAGTTTAGGGAGTGGCGGGGAGCTGTTTTTT
CASSLGSGGELFF
>-|few|TRBV27|TRBJ1-1
TGTGCCAGCAGTTTATTCCAATCATCCACTGAAGCTTTCTTT
CASSLFQSSTEAFF
>-|few|TRBV30|TRBJ1-6
TGTGCCTGGTCCGACAGGAGGGGATCACCCCTCCACTTT
CAWSDRRGSPLHF
>-|-|TRBV30|TRBJ1-1
TGTGCCTGGAGTCTGGACAACCTTGAAGCTTTCTTT
CAWSLDNLEAFF
>-|-|TRBV15|TRBJ2-7
TGTGCCACCAGCAGAGATCGGGACTACGAGCAGTACTTC
CATSRDRDYEQYF
>TRBD2|few|TRBV10-3|TRBJ2-5
TGTGCCATCAGTCCGACTAGCGGGATTCCCGAGACCCAGTACTTC
CAISPTSGIPETQYF